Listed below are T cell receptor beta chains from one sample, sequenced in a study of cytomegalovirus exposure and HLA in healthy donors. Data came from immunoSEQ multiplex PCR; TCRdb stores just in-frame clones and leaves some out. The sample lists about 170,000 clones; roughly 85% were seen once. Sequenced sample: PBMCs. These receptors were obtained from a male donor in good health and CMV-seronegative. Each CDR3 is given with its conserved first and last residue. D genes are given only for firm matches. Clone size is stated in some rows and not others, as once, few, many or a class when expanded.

cdr3_nt: TGTGCCAGCAGCGGGGGACAGTACGAGCAGTACTTC; cdr3_aa: CASSGGQYEQYF; d_call: TRBD1; j_call: TRBJ2-7; v_call: TRBV7-9; clone_size: NA
cdr3_nt: TGCAGTGCGGGGGACAGCTACGAGCAGTACTTC; cdr3_aa: CSAGDSYEQYF; d_call: TRBD1; j_call: TRBJ2-7; v_call: TRBV20-1; clone_size: NA
cdr3_nt: TGTGCCAGCTCAACAACAGGGGGCGGCTCCTACAATGAGCAGTTCTTC; cdr3_aa: CASSTTGGGSYNEQFF; d_call: TRBD1; j_call: TRBJ2-1; v_call: TRBV18; clone_size: NA
cdr3_nt: TGCGCCAGCAGCCAAGAACAGGGGGATTCACCCCTCCACTTT; cdr3_aa: CASSQEQGDSPLHF; d_call: TRBD1; j_call: TRBJ1-6; v_call: TRBV4-3; clone_size: NA
cdr3_nt: TGTGCCAGCAGCCGGATGGGCAGGGTTGCAGATACGCAGTATTTT; cdr3_aa: CASSRMGRVADTQYF; d_call: NA; j_call: TRBJ2-3; v_call: TRBV11-2; clone_size: NA
cdr3_nt: TGTGCCAGCACATCAATGTCCAGGGGGCTACTGGGGAACACCATATATTTT; cdr3_aa: CASTSMSRGLLGNTIYF; d_call: TRBD1; j_call: TRBJ1-3; v_call: TRBV2; clone_size: NA
cdr3_nt: TGTGCCAGCACTCCAACTGGGACCCAGTACTTC; cdr3_aa: CASTPTGTQYF; d_call: NA; j_call: TRBJ2-5; v_call: TRBV2; clone_size: NA
cdr3_nt: TGTGCCAGCAGCTTAGTAGGCACAGATACGCAGTATTTT; cdr3_aa: CASSLVGTDTQYF; d_call: NA; j_call: TRBJ2-3; v_call: TRBV7-9; clone_size: NA
cdr3_nt: TGCAGCGTTGCCCGGGGAGGGCTGTCAAACTATGGCTACACCTTC; cdr3_aa: CSVARGGLSNYGYTF; d_call: NA; j_call: TRBJ1-2; v_call: TRBV29-1; clone_size: once
cdr3_nt: TGTGCCAGCAGCGCGACTAGCGGGAGGCTCAATGAGCAGTTCTTC; cdr3_aa: CASSATSGRLNEQFF; d_call: TRBD2; j_call: TRBJ2-1; v_call: TRBV7-2; clone_size: NA
cdr3_nt: TGTGCCAGCAGTTGGCGGGGGATGGCCGGGGAGCTGTTTTTT; cdr3_aa: CASSWRGMAGELFF; d_call: TRBD2; j_call: TRBJ2-2; v_call: TRBV6-4; clone_size: NA
cdr3_nt: TGCGCCAGCAGCCAAGCGGTAAGGCAGGGGTATTCACCCCTCCACTTT; cdr3_aa: CASSQAVRQGYSPLHF; d_call: NA; j_call: TRBJ1-6; v_call: TRBV4-1; clone_size: once
cdr3_nt: TGTGCCTGGAGCCCGGGACTAGCGGGCTACGAGCAGTACTTC; cdr3_aa: CAWSPGLAGYEQYF; d_call: TRBD2; j_call: TRBJ2-7; v_call: TRBV30; clone_size: NA
cdr3_nt: TGTGCCAGCAGCCCTTCACCGGGACAGGGGCAGGGTGAGCAGTTCTTC; cdr3_aa: CASSPSPGQGQGEQFF; d_call: TRBD1; j_call: TRBJ2-1; v_call: TRBV25-1; clone_size: NA
cdr3_nt: TGTGCCAGCTCATCGCCGTCCCCAGGGACAGGGAACTATCAGCCCCAGCATTTT; cdr3_aa: CASSSPSPGTGNYQPQHF; d_call: TRBD1; j_call: TRBJ1-5; v_call: TRBV18; clone_size: NA
cdr3_nt: TGTGCCAGCAGGAGGGACAGGGGTAATTCACCCCTCCACTTT; cdr3_aa: CASRRDRGNSPLHF; d_call: TRBD1; j_call: TRBJ1-6; v_call: TRBV28; clone_size: NA
cdr3_nt: TGTGCCAGCAGAAACACCGGGCTTAGGGGAGATACGCAGTATTTT; cdr3_aa: CASRNTGLRGDTQYF; d_call: NA; j_call: TRBJ2-3; v_call: TRBV11-1; clone_size: NA
cdr3_nt: TGTGCCAGCAGCGGTCAGGGGGTCGGCGAGACCCAGTACTTC; cdr3_aa: CASSGQGVGETQYF; d_call: TRBD1; j_call: TRBJ2-5; v_call: TRBV7-8; clone_size: once
cdr3_nt: TGCGCCAGCAGCTTGGAAGGGACTAGCGGGGGAAGAGAGCTGTTTTTT; cdr3_aa: CASSLEGTSGGRELFF; d_call: TRBD2; j_call: TRBJ2-2; v_call: TRBV5-1; clone_size: few
cdr3_nt: TGTGCCAGCAGTCGCCCCGGGGGAGAGAACACTGAAGCTTTCTTT; cdr3_aa: CASSRPGGENTEAFF; d_call: NA; j_call: TRBJ1-1; v_call: TRBV28; clone_size: NA
cdr3_nt: TGTGCCAGCAGTTTTTCGCGGAGGCGGGATGAGCAGTTCTTC; cdr3_aa: CASSFSRRRDEQFF; d_call: NA; j_call: TRBJ2-1; v_call: TRBV28; clone_size: NA
cdr3_nt: TGCGCCAGCAACTTGGCCGGAGCCCAAGAGACCCAGTACTTC; cdr3_aa: CASNLAGAQETQYF; d_call: NA; j_call: TRBJ2-5; v_call: TRBV5-1; clone_size: NA
cdr3_nt: TGTGCCTGGAGTTCTGAGAAGGGACTCTACGAGCAGTACTTC; cdr3_aa: CAWSSEKGLYEQYF; d_call: NA; j_call: TRBJ2-7; v_call: TRBV30; clone_size: few
cdr3_nt: TGTGCCAGCAGCTTGGGAGGGGGCCCAGATACGCAGTATTTT; cdr3_aa: CASSLGGGPDTQYF; d_call: TRBD1; j_call: TRBJ2-3; v_call: TRBV5-8; clone_size: NA
cdr3_nt: TGCGCCAGCAGCTTGGCGGTACAGGGGTCAACCGGGGAGCTGTTTTTT; cdr3_aa: CASSLAVQGSTGELFF; d_call: TRBD1; j_call: TRBJ2-2; v_call: TRBV5-1; clone_size: NA
cdr3_nt: TGTGCCAGCAGCTTACTATCCGGGGAAGAGACCCAGTACTTC; cdr3_aa: CASSLLSGEETQYF; d_call: NA; j_call: TRBJ2-5; v_call: TRBV7-9; clone_size: NA
cdr3_nt: TGTGCCAGCAGACTCGACAGAACCTACGAGCAGTACTTC; cdr3_aa: CASRLDRTYEQYF; d_call: NA; j_call: TRBJ2-7; v_call: TRBV6-4; clone_size: NA
cdr3_nt: TGTGCCAGCAGCTTAGGAACAGGGACAGCCAAAAACATTCAGTACTTC; cdr3_aa: CASSLGTGTAKNIQYF; d_call: NA; j_call: TRBJ2-4; v_call: TRBV7-2; clone_size: NA
cdr3_nt: TGTGCCAGCAGTGACGTAAGGGGAGATACGCAGTATTTT; cdr3_aa: CASSDVRGDTQYF; d_call: NA; j_call: TRBJ2-3; v_call: TRBV6-4; clone_size: NA
cdr3_nt: TGTGCCATCAGTGAGTCGAGGAGGGGTGAAAAACTGTTTTTT; cdr3_aa: CAISESRRGEKLFF; d_call: NA; j_call: TRBJ1-4; v_call: TRBV10-3; clone_size: NA
cdr3_nt: TGCAGCGCCAGAGAAGCCGGGACAGCCTCCTACGAGCAGTACTTC; cdr3_aa: CSAREAGTASYEQYF; d_call: TRBD1; j_call: TRBJ2-7; v_call: TRBV29-1; clone_size: NA
cdr3_nt: TGTGCCAGCAGCTTTTCCGGAGCTGAAGCTTTCTTT; cdr3_aa: CASSFSGAEAFF; d_call: NA; j_call: TRBJ1-1; v_call: TRBV5-4; clone_size: NA
cdr3_nt: TGTGCCAGCAGCTTAGCGCTCGAGGGTGAAAAACTGTTTTTT; cdr3_aa: CASSLALEGEKLFF; d_call: NA; j_call: TRBJ1-4; v_call: TRBV7-9; clone_size: NA
cdr3_nt: TGTGCCAGCAGCCCCGGGAGCTCCTACAATGAGCAGTTCTTC; cdr3_aa: CASSPGSSYNEQFF; d_call: NA; j_call: TRBJ2-1; v_call: TRBV7-2; clone_size: NA
cdr3_nt: TGTGCCAGTAGTCCCCGGGGGGCGGGGACCGGGGAGCTGTTTTTT; cdr3_aa: CASSPRGAGTGELFF; d_call: NA; j_call: TRBJ2-2; v_call: TRBV19; clone_size: NA
cdr3_nt: TGTGCCAGCAGCTTAGTTCGGGACAGGGTGTGGGTCCAAGAGACCCAGTACTTC; cdr3_aa: CASSLVRDRVWVQETQYF; d_call: TRBD1; j_call: TRBJ2-5; v_call: TRBV7-8; clone_size: NA
cdr3_nt: TGTGCCAGCAGTGAAAGGGTAGCGGGAGGGTACGAGCAGTACTTC; cdr3_aa: CASSERVAGGYEQYF; d_call: TRBD2; j_call: TRBJ2-7; v_call: TRBV6-1; clone_size: few
cdr3_nt: TGTGCCAGCAGCCCGTCGGGGTCTCAAGAGACCCAGTACTTC; cdr3_aa: CASSPSGSQETQYF; d_call: NA; j_call: TRBJ2-5; v_call: TRBV7-9; clone_size: NA
cdr3_nt: TGTGCCAGCAGCTTGACAGGGGAGGTTACTGAAGCTTTCTTT; cdr3_aa: CASSLTGEVTEAFF; d_call: TRBD1; j_call: TRBJ1-1; v_call: TRBV7-9; clone_size: NA
cdr3_nt: TGCGCCAGCAGCTTGAGGCCGCACGGAGGCTACGAGCAGTACTTC; cdr3_aa: CASSLRPHGGYEQYF; d_call: NA; j_call: TRBJ2-7; v_call: TRBV5-1; clone_size: once
cdr3_nt: TGTGCCAGCAGGGCTAGCGGCAGCACAGATACGCAGTATTTT; cdr3_aa: CASRASGSTDTQYF; d_call: TRBD2; j_call: TRBJ2-3; v_call: TRBV6-5; clone_size: NA